This T cell receptor (beta chain) was observed in a study of cytomegalovirus exposure and HLA in healthy donors. A remark on this clone: What it recognizes is unknown.

General observations from the study: A classifier reportedly called cytomegalovirus status with high sensitivity and specificity. It was confirmed in vitro that a few of the CMV-associated chains were specific for CMV antigens.

Trimming took off 7 bases at V and 0 bases at J, with 19 bases between the two ends. Germline loops: CDR1 SGHRS, CDR2 YFSETQ. This CDR3 spans 16 amino acids. Here immunoSEQ multiplex PCR was the method, and the copy in TCRdb shows in-frame clones only, minus some. The sample holds some 150,000 clones, 87% seen once. Material for sequencing was PBMCs. The chain is built from TRBV5-1 and TRBJ1-1; no clear D. The sequence came from a woman in her 30s in good health and CMV-seronegative. CDR3 region: CASSPAEGRMNTEAFF. The DNA for the CDR3 is TGCGCCAGCTCCCCGGCGGAGGGTCGGATGAACACTGAAGCTTTCTTT.